The subject of this entry is one T cell receptor (beta chain). Produced via immunoSEQ multiplex PCR; TCRdb's table is partial and in-frame only. The table has hundreds of thousands of clones, 86% seen once. The entry originates in a study of blood T cell repertoires in COVID-19. Study context: Samples taken during acute and convalescent COVID-19 were collected in the United States, Italy and Spain.

This CDR3 spans 16 amino acids. The V and J ends lost 5 bases and 5 bases respectively, with 21 bases between them. Germline CDR1 KGHSH, CDR2 LQKENI. The receptor was isolated from a woman aged 60-70 years with COVID-19, enrolled during active disease. Sequencing used peripheral blood. The chain joins TRBV18 to TRBJ2-5, with a tentative D call TRBD2 (6 bases). CDR3 sequence reads: CASSTTPGLRGETQYF. In DNA form, the CDR3 reads TGTGCCAGCTCAACCACCCCTGGACTACGGGGGGAGACCCAGTACTTC.